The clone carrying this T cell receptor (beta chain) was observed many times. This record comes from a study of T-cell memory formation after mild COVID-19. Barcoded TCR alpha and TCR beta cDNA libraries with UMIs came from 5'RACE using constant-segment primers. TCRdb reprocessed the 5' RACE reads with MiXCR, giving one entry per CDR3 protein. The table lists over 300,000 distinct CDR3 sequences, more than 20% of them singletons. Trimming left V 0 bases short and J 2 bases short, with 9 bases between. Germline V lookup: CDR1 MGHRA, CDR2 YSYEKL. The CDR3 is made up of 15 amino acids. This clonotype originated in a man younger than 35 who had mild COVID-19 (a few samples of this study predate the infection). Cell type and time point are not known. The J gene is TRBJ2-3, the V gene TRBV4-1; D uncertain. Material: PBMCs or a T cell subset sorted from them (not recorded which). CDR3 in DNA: TGCGCCAGCAGCCAAGATGGCACCGCCACAGATACGCAGTATTTT. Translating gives CASSQDGTATDTQYF.